Below, one TCR beta chain is given with its context. V dropped 3 bases and J dropped 4 bases, with 7 bases sitting between them. The CDR3 spans 14 residues. These data originate in a study of CD8+CD57+ T cells in acquired aplastic anemia. In the study overall: DNA per sorted CD4+ or CD8+ sample ranged roughly 0.18 to 30 ug, averaging roughly 3.2 ug.

The authors sequenced patients whose flow cytometry had shown CD8+CD57+ cell expansion. Genomic DNA constituted the template upon which TCR beta VDJ and CDR3 profiling was performed. TCRdb ran MiXCR on the reads and lists one entry per CDR3 protein. Of some 150,000 distinct CDR3 sequences detected, around 75% appear once; the ten largest clones hold around 45%. The rearrangement links TRBV12-3 or TRBV12-4 to TRBJ1-6, with D possibly matching TRBD1 (6 bases). What was sequenced was sorted CD4+, CD8+, or CD8+CD57+ T cells (not recorded which) from PBMCs. This TCR was sampled from a human donor with aplastic anemia. DNA for the CDR3: TGTGCCAGCAGTTTGAGGGGGTATAATTCACCCCTCCACTTT. Its protein product is CASSLRGYNSPLHF.